The following is a T cell receptor beta chain sequence with its context. The antigen is not known. This entry comes from a study of CXCR3-negative and CXCR3-positive naive CD8 T cells. The study, taken as a whole, reports: Naive CXCR3-positive cells had TRB CDR3s more hydrophobic than those of CXCR3-negative naive cells. In naive cells, CXCR3-negative and CXCR3-positive subsets had similar TRBV-TRBJ usage; memory cells differed. Both of the naive subsets showed about the same high diversity, but memory CD8+ cells had much less.

The method, 5' RACE with UMI labels, was used to prepare the TRB cDNA libraries. Reanalyzing the 5' RACE reads, TCRdb keeps one entry per CDR3 protein, without DNA. The table for this sample gives more than 100,000 distinct CDR3 sequences. Per the germline V gene, CDR1 is SQVTM and CDR2 is ANQGSEA. There are 15 residues in the CDR3. The V call is TRBV29-1, the J call TRBJ1-1; lacking DNA, the TRBD1 call made by TCRdb goes unchecked. This TCR came from a human donor in good health. Some clones in this sample may be carry-over from other donors' samples. The source material was naive CXCR3+ CD8+ T cells from blood. Subset specified: CD45RO-CCR7+CD27+CD95- naive CD8+ T cells expressing CXCR3 (TNR3+). The CDR3 protein is CSVEDLPQGRTEAFF.